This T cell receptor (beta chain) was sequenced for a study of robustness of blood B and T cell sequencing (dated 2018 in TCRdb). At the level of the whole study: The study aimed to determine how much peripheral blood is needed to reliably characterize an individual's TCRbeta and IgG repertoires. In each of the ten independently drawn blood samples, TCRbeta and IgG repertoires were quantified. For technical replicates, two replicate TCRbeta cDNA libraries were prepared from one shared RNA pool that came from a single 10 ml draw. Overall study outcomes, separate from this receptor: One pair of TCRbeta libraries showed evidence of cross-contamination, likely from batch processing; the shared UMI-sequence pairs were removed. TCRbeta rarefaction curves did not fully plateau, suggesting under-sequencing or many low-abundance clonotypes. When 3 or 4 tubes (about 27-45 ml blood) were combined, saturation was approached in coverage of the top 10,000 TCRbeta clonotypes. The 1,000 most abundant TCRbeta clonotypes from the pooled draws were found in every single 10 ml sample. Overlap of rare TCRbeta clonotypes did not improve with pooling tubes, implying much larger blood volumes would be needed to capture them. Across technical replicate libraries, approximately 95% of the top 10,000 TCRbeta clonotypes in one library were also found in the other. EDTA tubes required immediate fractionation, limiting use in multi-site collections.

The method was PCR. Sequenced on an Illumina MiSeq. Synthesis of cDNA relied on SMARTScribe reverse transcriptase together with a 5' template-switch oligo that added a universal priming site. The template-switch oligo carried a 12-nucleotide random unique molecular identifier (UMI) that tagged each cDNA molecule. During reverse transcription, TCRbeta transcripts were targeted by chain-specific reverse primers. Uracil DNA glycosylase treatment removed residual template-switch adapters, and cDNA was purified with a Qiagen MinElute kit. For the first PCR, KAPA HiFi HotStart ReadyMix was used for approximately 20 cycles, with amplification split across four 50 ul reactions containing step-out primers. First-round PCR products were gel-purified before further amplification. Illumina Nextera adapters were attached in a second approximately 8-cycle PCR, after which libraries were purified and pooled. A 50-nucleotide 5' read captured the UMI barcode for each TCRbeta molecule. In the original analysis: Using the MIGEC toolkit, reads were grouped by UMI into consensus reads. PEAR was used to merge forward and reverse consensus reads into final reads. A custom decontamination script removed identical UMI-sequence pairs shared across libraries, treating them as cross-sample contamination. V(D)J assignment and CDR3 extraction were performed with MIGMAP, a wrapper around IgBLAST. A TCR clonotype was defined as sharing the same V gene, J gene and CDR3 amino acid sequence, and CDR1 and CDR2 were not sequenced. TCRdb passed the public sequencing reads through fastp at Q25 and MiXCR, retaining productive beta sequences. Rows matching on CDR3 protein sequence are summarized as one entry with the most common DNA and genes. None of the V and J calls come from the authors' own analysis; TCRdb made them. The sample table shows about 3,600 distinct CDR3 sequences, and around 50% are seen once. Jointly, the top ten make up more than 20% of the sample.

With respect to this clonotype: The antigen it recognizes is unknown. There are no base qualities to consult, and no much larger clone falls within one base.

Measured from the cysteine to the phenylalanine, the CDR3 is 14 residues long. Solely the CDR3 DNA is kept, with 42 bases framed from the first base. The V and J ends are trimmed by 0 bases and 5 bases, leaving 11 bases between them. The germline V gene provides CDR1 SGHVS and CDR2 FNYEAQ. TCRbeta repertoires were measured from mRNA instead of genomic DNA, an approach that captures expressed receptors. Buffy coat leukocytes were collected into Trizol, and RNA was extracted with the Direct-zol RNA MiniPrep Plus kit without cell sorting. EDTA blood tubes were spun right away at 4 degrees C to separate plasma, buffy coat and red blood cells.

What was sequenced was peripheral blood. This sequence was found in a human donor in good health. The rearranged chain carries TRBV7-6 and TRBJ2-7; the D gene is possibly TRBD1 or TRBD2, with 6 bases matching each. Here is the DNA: TGTGCCAGCAGCTTAGCGCCGAGGGGGGACGAGCAGTACTTC. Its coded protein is CASSLAPRGDEQYF.